The rows below give T cell receptor beta chains drawn from one sample of a study of post-analysis software for immune sequencing data. TCRdb processed the PCR reads anew with MiXCR; each CDR3 protein has one entry. The sample holds about 160,000 distinct CDR3 sequences, around 36% seen once. Material: blood, obtained after autologous hematopoietic stem cell transplantation. The receptors stem from a girl between 10 and 17 years old with multiple sclerosis. Both conserved end residues are part of each CDR3. The order of the fields is clone size, V gene, D gene, J gene, CDR3 DNA, CDR3 protein. A D gene is named only where the DNA matches it firmly. The size field is filled for only some rows; it gives once, few, many or a size class.

>.|TRBV20-1|.|TRBJ1-2
TGCAGTGCTAGAGATGCAAGCGGGGTTGCCTATGGCTACACCTTC
CSARDASGVAYGYTF
>.|TRBV4-1|.|TRBJ2-7
TGCGCCAGCAGCCAAGAAATTGGGGTGAGCCCCTACGAGCAGTACTTC
CASSQEIGVSPYEQYF
>.|TRBV15|.|TRBJ1-1
TGTGCCACCAGCAGCCGAGGGGGGAATGAAGCTTTCTTT
CATSSRGGNEAFF
>.|TRBV29-1|TRBD1|TRBJ2-7
TGCAGCGTTGCCTACAGGGGAATTTACAATGAGCAGTACTTC
CSVAYRGIYNEQYF
>.|TRBV9|.|TRBJ1-1
TGTGCCAGCAGCGTAGGGGATTGGGTCGCGGCTGTAGCTTTCTTT
CASSVGDWVAAVAFF
>few|TRBV5-6|TRBD1|TRBJ2-5
TGTGCCAGCAGCTTAAGTGGACGGGACAGGGGGCAGGAGACCCAGTACTTC
CASSLSGRDRGQETQYF
>.|TRBV7-9|.|TRBJ2-3
TGTGCCAGCAGCACGCCCGGGACACCCACAGAGTATTTT
CASSTPGTPTEYF
>few|TRBV3-1|TRBD2|TRBJ2-5
TGTGCCAGCAGCCCACATACTAGCGGGAGACTCGAGACCCAGTACTTC
CASSPHTSGRLETQYF
>many|TRBV29-1|.|TRBJ2-6
TGCAGCGCCCTACCTCCTGCAAGCTCTGGGGCCAACGTCCTGACTTTC
CSALPPASSGANVLTF
>.|TRBV7-2|TRBD1|TRBJ2-1
TGTGCCAGCAGCCGCGCTAGTAGGGGGCAGAGCAGGAATGAGCAGTTCTTC
CASSRASRGQSRNEQFF
>.|TRBV12-3/TRBV12-4|TRBD2|TRBJ2-1
TGTGCCAGCAGTTTAGGTACTAGCGACGGGTCTGAGCAGTTCTTC
CASSLGTSDGSEQFF
>many|TRBV10-3|.|TRBJ1-2
TGTGCCATCAGTGAGTCGGGGGTTAACTATGGCTACACCTTC
CAISESGVNYGYTF
>.|TRBV20-1|TRBD1|TRBJ2-7
TGCAGTGCCAGGGGGACAGACTCCTACGAGCAGTACTTC
CSARGTDSYEQYF
>.|TRBV5-1|TRBD2|TRBJ2-2
TGCGCCGGCAGCTTGGGACGGGAGGGCTGGTTCCCGAACACCGGGGAGCTGTTTTTT
CAGSLGREGWFPNTGELFF
>few|TRBV20-1|.|TRBJ2-5
TGCAGTGCTACCGATCGGAACAGGAGGGAGACCCAGTACTTC
CSATDRNRRETQYF
>.|TRBV20-1|.|TRBJ2-1
TGCAGTGCTAGAGATGTCGCGACCAAAAACAATGAGCAGTTCTTC
CSARDVATKNNEQFF
>.|TRBV3-1|.|TRBJ1-2
TGTGCCTGCAGCCAATTGTCTGGGTATGGCTACACCTTC
CACSQLSGYGYTF
>.|TRBV19|TRBD2|TRBJ2-1
TGTGCCAGTAGCCGCGCCGGGACTAGCGGATACAATGAGCAGTTCTTC
CASSRAGTSGYNEQFF
>.|TRBV20-1|TRBD1|TRBJ1-2
TGCGGTGTTAAACCCGGGACAGAAGCCTATGGCTACACCTTC
CGVKPGTEAYGYTF
>.|TRBV20-1|TRBD2|TRBJ2-5
TGCAGTGCTAGGCGCGGGAGTAAAGGGACCCAGTACTTC
CSARRGSKGTQYF
>.|TRBV12-3/TRBV12-4|.|TRBJ1-5
TGTGCCAGCAGTCGACAGTTTAGCAATCAGCCCCAGCATTTT
CASSRQFSNQPQHF
>.|TRBV4-3|TRBD1|TRBJ2-7
TGCGCCAGCAGCCCCCGACAGGGAACCTACGAGCAGTACTTC
CASSPRQGTYEQYF
>.|TRBV7-2|.|TRBJ2-1
TGTGCCAGCAGCCTCTATGGGGGTGAGCAGTTCTTC
CASSLYGGEQFF
>many|TRBV12-3/TRBV12-4|.|TRBJ2-1
TGTGCCAGCAGTCTCGATTCTAGCAAGGGGGACAATGAGCAGTTCTTC
CASSLDSSKGDNEQFF
>few|TRBV2|.|TRBJ2-2
TGTGCCAGCAGAGCCGGGACGGACAACACCGGGGAGCTGTTTTTT
CASRAGTDNTGELFF
>few|TRBV28|.|TRBJ1-2
TGTGCCAGCACCATGAGACAGGATGGCTACACCTTC
CASTMRQDGYTF
>.|TRBV6-2/TRBV6-3|TRBD1|TRBJ2-7
TGTGCCAGCAGTTACTCCAGGGACAGGCAATCCTACGAGCAGTACTTC
CASSYSRDRQSYEQYF
>.|TRBV5-1|.|TRBJ1-1
TGCGCCAGCAGCTTGGGCGAGAGAATGACTGAAGCTTTCTTT
CASSLGERMTEAFF
>.|TRBV6-2/TRBV6-3|.|TRBJ1-5
TGTGCCAGCAGTTACGAGGTTTACCAGCCCCAGCATTTT
CASSYEVYQPQHF
>.|TRBV7-2|.|TRBJ2-1
TGTGCCAGCAGCTTAGTAGACCCTGCTGAGCAGTTCTTC
CASSLVDPAEQFF
>.|TRBV7-2|.|TRBJ1-4
TGTGCCAGCAGCTTATCCGCAACTAATGAAAAACTGTTTTTT
CASSLSATNEKLFF
>.|TRBV3-1|.|TRBJ2-5
TGTGCCAGCAGCCAGGGTCACCGACAAGAGACCCAGTACTTC
CASSQGHRQETQYF
>.|TRBV7-2|.|TRBJ2-3
TGTGCCAGCAGCTTAAAGGGGAGCACAGATACGCAGTATTTT
CASSLKGSTDTQYF
>few|TRBV24-1|TRBD1|TRBJ2-7
TGTGCCACCAGTCAGGGGGCCTACGAGCAGTACTTC
CATSQGAYEQYF
>few|TRBV6-2/TRBV6-3|TRBD2|TRBJ2-5
TGTGCCAGCCAACTAGCGGGAAAAGGAGAGACCCAGTACTTC
CASQLAGKGETQYF
>.|TRBV6-5|.|TRBJ2-1
TGTGCCAGCAGTTACTCGTTTGGCAGGGCCAACAATGAGCAGTTCTTC
CASSYSFGRANNEQFF
>.|TRBV20-1|.|TRBJ2-5
TGCAGTGCCGCTAGCACCTGGAGGCAAGAGACCCAGTACTTC
CSAASTWRQETQYF
>.|TRBV20-1|TRBD1|TRBJ1-2
TGCAGTGCTAGATCGTTCACAGGGGACTATGGCTACACCTTC
CSARSFTGDYGYTF
>.|TRBV13|.|TRBJ1-5
TGTGCCAGCAGCCTAAGACGGGGAAGCAATCAGCCCCAGCATTTT
CASSLRRGSNQPQHF
>.|TRBV27|.|TRBJ2-1
TGTGCCAGCAGTGTAGAGGGACTCAGCTCCTACAATGAGCAGTTCTTC
CASSVEGLSSYNEQFF
>.|TRBV5-1|TRBD2|TRBJ2-2
TGCGCCAGCAGCTTGGGGGCTAGCGGGAGCGGTCCCGGGGAGCTGTTTTTT
CASSLGASGSGPGELFF
>.|TRBV7-9|TRBD1|TRBJ2-7
TGTGCCAGCAGCCAGCGGACAGGGGGCAAAAACGAGCAGTACTTC
CASSQRTGGKNEQYF
>few|TRBV7-9|TRBD1|TRBJ2-6
TGTGCCAGCAGCTTGGGGGCAGGGGGATGGCTCGGCTCTGGGGCCAACGTCCTGACTTTC
CASSLGAGGWLGSGANVLTF
>few|TRBV20-1|.|TRBJ2-4
TGCAGTGTGACTAGTCGAGAGCAGTACTTC
CSVTSREQYF
>.|TRBV20-1|TRBD1|TRBJ2-7
TGCAGTGCCCATAACAGGGGTGGGTACGAGCAGTACTTC
CSAHNRGGYEQYF
>few|TRBV29-1|.|TRBJ2-5
TGCAGCGTTGCGCCACAAGAGACCCAGTACTTC
CSVAPQETQYF
>few|TRBV27|.|TRBJ2-1
TGTGCCAGCAGTTTAGACGGGAGCGGGCTCAATGAGCAGTTCTTC
CASSLDGSGLNEQFF
>few|TRBV20-1|TRBD2|TRBJ2-3
TGCAGTGCTAGAGATCAAGGGCGGGGGGACACAGATACGCAGTATTTT
CSARDQGRGDTDTQYF
>few|TRBV20-1|TRBD1|TRBJ1-5
TGCAGTGCTAGAGTCGCTATGGGACAGGATTGGCAGCCCCAGCATTTT
CSARVAMGQDWQPQHF
>few|TRBV12-3/TRBV12-4|TRBD2|TRBJ2-7
TGTGCCAGCAGAAGAACCGGGACTAGCGCCTCCTACGAGCAGTACTTC
CASRRTGTSASYEQYF
>.|TRBV12-3/TRBV12-4|TRBD2|TRBJ2-7
TGTGCCAGCAGTTTATCGGCTAGCGGGAGCTACGAGCAGTACTTC
CASSLSASGSYEQYF
>.|TRBV29-1|.|TRBJ1-4
TGCAGCGTCGCCCGACGCCTGAATGAAAAACTGTTTTTT
CSVARRLNEKLFF